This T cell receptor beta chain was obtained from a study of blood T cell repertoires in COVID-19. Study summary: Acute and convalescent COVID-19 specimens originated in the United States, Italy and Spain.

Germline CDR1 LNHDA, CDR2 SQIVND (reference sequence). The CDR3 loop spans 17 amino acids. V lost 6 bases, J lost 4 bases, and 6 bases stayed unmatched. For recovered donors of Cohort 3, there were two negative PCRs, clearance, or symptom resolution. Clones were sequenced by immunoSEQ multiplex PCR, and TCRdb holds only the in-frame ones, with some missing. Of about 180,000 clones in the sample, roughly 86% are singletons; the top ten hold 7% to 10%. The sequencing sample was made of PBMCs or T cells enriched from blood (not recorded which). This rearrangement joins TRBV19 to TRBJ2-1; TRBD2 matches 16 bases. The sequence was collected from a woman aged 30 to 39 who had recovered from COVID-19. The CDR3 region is CASRSGLAGGLYNEQFF. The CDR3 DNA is TGTGCCAGTAGATCGGGACTAGCGGGAGGGCTGTACAATGAGCAGTTCTTC.